The rows below give T cell receptor beta chains drawn from one sample of a study of blood T cell repertoires in COVID-19. Repertoires were generated with immunoSEQ multiplex PCR, while TCRdb's copy carries only in-frame clones and drops some. Of more than 250,000 clones listed, under 90% are singletons. Sequencing used peripheral blood. These receptors were taken from a human donor in a cohort sampled during active COVID-19. CDR3s include the opening cysteine and the closing phenylalanine or tryptophan. A D gene is named only where the DNA matches it firmly. Rows may omit the clone size; those that give it use once, few, many or a size class.

d_gene	v_gene	abundance	j_gene	CDR3aa	CDR3nt
.	TRBV15	.	TRBJ1-5	CATSRDPARGQPQHF	TGTGCCACCAGCAGAGATCCCGCCAGGGGCCAGCCCCAGCATTTT
.	TRBV25-1	once	TRBJ1-2	CASSESWGLKGVYGYTF	TGTGCCAGCAGTGAATCGTGGGGACTCAAGGGTGTCTATGGCTACACCTTC
TRBD2	TRBV7-9	.	TRBJ2-3	CASTSGRAPSTDTQYF	TGTGCCAGCACCAGCGGGAGGGCCCCTAGCACAGATACGCAGTATTTT
.	TRBV2	once	TRBJ2-1	CASSTDLSGYNEQFF	TGTGCCAGCAGTACGGACTTATCAGGCTACAATGAGCAGTTCTTC
.	TRBV4-3	.	TRBJ2-5	CASSLAAALGETQYF	TGCGCCAGCAGCCTCGCAGCGGCGTTGGGGGAGACCCAGTACTTC
TRBD1	TRBV24-1	.	TRBJ2-7	CATSQTGLYEQYF	TGTGCCACCAGCCAGACAGGGTTGTACGAGCAGTACTTC
.	TRBV12-3/TRBV12-4	.	TRBJ1-1	CASNFGVGTEAFF	TGTGCCAGCAACTTCGGGGTGGGCACTGAAGCTTTCTTT
.	TRBV5-1	once	TRBJ1-2	CASSSEPGRRANGYTF	TGCGCCAGCAGCTCGGAACCGGGACGGAGGGCTAATGGCTACACCTTC
.	TRBV5-1	once	TRBJ2-3	CASRRDRFFQDTQYF	TGCGCCAGCAGGAGAGACAGGTTCTTTCAGGATACGCAGTATTTT
TRBD1	TRBV5-6	once	TRBJ1-6	CASSPRQGSGYNSPLHF	TGTGCCAGCAGCCCGAGACAGGGGAGCGGGTATAATTCACCCCTCCACTTT
.	TRBV9	.	TRBJ2-1	CASSAYSSYNEQFF	TGTGCCAGCAGCGCCTACAGCTCCTACAATGAGCAGTTCTTC
.	TRBV3-1/TRBV3-2	.	TRBJ2-1	CASSQGPSRGNEQFF	TGTGCCAGCAGCCAAGGGCCTAGTCGGGGCAATGAGCAGTTCTTC
TRBD2	TRBV4-2	.	TRBJ2-2	CASSPAFSGMNTGELFF	TGTGCCAGCAGCCCTGCCTTTAGCGGGATGAACACCGGGGAGCTGTTTTTT
.	TRBV28	.	TRBJ2-5	CASSSPTPIGTQYF	TGTGCCAGCAGTTCACCGACACCCATCGGGACCCAGTACTTC
TRBD1	TRBV4-3	.	TRBJ1-3	CASSPGTGKSSGNTIYF	TGCGCCAGCAGCCCCGGGACAGGAAAGAGCTCTGGAAACACCATATATTTT
.	TRBV6-6	.	TRBJ1-2	CASSYSGREDYGYTF	TGTGCCAGCAGTTACTCTGGCAGGGAAGACTATGGCTACACCTTC
TRBD1	TRBV18	.	TRBJ2-7	CASSPRTGGIGEQYF	TGTGCCAGCTCACCAAGGACAGGGGGTATTGGCGAGCAGTACTTC
TRBD2	TRBV15	.	TRBJ2-3	CATSPFPGLAGGLSTDTQYF	TGTGCCACCAGCCCATTTCCGGGACTAGCGGGAGGTCTCTCCACAGATACGCAGTATTTT
.	TRBV6-2/TRBV6-3	.	TRBJ1-4	CASSFPGAINEKLFF	TGTGCCAGCAGTTTTCCGGGAGCGATTAATGAAAAACTGTTTTTT
TRBD2	TRBV7-6	.	TRBJ2-5	CASSKGLAGGQETQYF	TGTGCCAGCAGCAAAGGACTAGCGGGAGGGCAAGAGACCCAGTACTTC
TRBD1	TRBV5-1	.	TRBJ2-3	CASSRGPSTDTQYF	TGCGCCAGCAGCAGGGGGCCTTCCACAGATACGCAGTATTTT
TRBD2	TRBV5-5	many	TRBJ2-2	CASSLELAGGPPYGELFF	TGTGCCAGCAGCTTGGAACTAGCGGGAGGGCCCCCCTACGGGGAGCTGTTTTTT
.	TRBV28	once	TRBJ2-7	CASSLARGYEQYF	TGTGCCAGCAGTTTAGCCAGGGGCTACGAGCAGTACTTC
.	TRBV18	.	TRBJ2-2	CASSPLEANTGELFF	TGTGCCAGCTCACCATTGGAGGCAAACACCGGGGAGCTGTTTTTT
TRBD2	TRBV10-3	.	TRBJ2-3	CAISGGSGRTDTQYF	TGTGCCATCAGTGGGGGTAGCGGGAGGACAGATACGCAGTATTTT
.	TRBV27	.	TRBJ2-1	CASSTGTLTSYNEQFF	TGTGCCAGCAGCACCGGGACTCTCACCTCCTACAATGAGCAGTTCTTC
TRBD2	TRBV7-3	.	TRBJ2-1	CASSLIGSGTYNEQFF	TGTGCCAGCAGCTTAATTGGTAGCGGGACGTACAATGAGCAGTTCTTC
.	TRBV6-5	.	TRBJ1-5	CASSGQSNQPQHF	TGTGCCAGCAGCGGACAGAGCAATCAGCCCCAGCATTTT
TRBD2	TRBV6-2/TRBV6-3	.	TRBJ2-7	CASSYQRLAGAYEQYF	TGTGCCAGCAGTTACCAGAGACTAGCGGGGGCCTACGAGCAGTACTTC
.	TRBV7-2	few	TRBJ1-2	CASSFLERVNYGYTF	TGTGCCAGCAGCTTCCTTGAGCGGGTGAACTATGGCTACACCTTC
TRBD2	TRBV11-2	.	TRBJ2-2	CAMGGSSGRWTGELFF	TGTGCCATGGGAGGTAGTAGCGGGAGATGGACCGGGGAGCTGTTTTTT
.	TRBV28	.	TRBJ1-2	CASGGAHLDNYGYTF	TGTGCGTCCGGGGGGGCCCACCTTGATAACTATGGCTACACCTTC
.	TRBV12-3/TRBV12-4	.	TRBJ1-5	CASSRELNQPQHF	TGTGCCAGCAGCCGCGAGTTGAATCAGCCCCAGCATTTT
.	TRBV27	.	TRBJ1-1	CASSSGLAGVTEAFF	TGTGCCAGCAGTAGCGGACTAGCGGGGGTTACTGAAGCTTTCTTT
TRBD2	TRBV7-9	once	TRBJ2-7	CASSGEGLRRQYF	TGTGCCAGCTCCGGGGAGGGACTACGACGGCAGTACTTC
TRBD1	TRBV27	.	TRBJ1-3	CASSFQGATGNTIYF	TGTGCCAGCAGTTTTCAGGGGGCGACTGGAAACACCATATATTTT
.	TRBV3-1/TRBV3-2	.	TRBJ2-5	CASSQAVLKETQYF	TGTGCCAGCAGCCAAGCGGTCCTTAAAGAGACCCAGTACTTC
TRBD1	TRBV6-5	.	TRBJ2-7	CASSTQTGHYEQYF	TGTGCCAGCAGTACCCAGACAGGGCACTACGAGCAGTACTTC
TRBD2	TRBV6-2/TRBV6-3	.	TRBJ2-1	CASSKPGLAYNEQFF	TGTGCCAGCAGCAAACCGGGACTAGCCTACAATGAGCAGTTCTTC
TRBD1	TRBV28	once	TRBJ1-2	CASSRQGDYGYTF	TGTGCCAGCAGCCGACAGGGGGACTATGGCTACACCTTC
.	TRBV5-5	.	TRBJ1-1	CASSWAGTEAFF	TGTGCCAGCAGCTGGGCGGGGACTGAAGCTTTCTTT
.	TRBV7-6	once	TRBJ1-5	CASSLGAVNQPQHF	TGTGCCAGCAGCTTGGGGGCCGTAAATCAGCCCCAGCATTTT
TRBD2	TRBV6-6	once	TRBJ2-1	CASRLAGEANEQFF	TGTGCCAGCCGACTAGCGGGAGAAGCTAATGAGCAGTTCTTC
TRBD2	TRBV14	.	TRBJ2-3	CASSQEVELAGFLDTQYF	TGTGCCAGCAGCCAAGAAGTGGAATTAGCGGGATTTTTAGATACGCAGTATTTT
TRBD1	TRBV5-4	.	TRBJ1-1	CASSPPRQGAEAFF	TGTGCCAGCAGCCCCCCAAGGCAGGGGGCTGAAGCTTTCTTT
.	TRBV11-2	once	TRBJ2-5	CASSIQGGDQETQYF	TGTGCCAGCAGCATACAGGGAGGGGATCAAGAGACCCAGTACTTC
TRBD1	TRBV2	.	TRBJ2-7	CASSEGGQGRYEQYF	TGTGCCAGCAGCGAAGGGGGACAGGGGCGATACGAGCAGTACTTC
TRBD1	TRBV28	.	TRBJ2-7	CASSSGTGSYEQYF	TGTGCCAGCAGTTCCGGGACAGGGTCCTACGAGCAGTACTTC
TRBD1	TRBV28	.	TRBJ1-4	CASSLVGATGVGEKLFF	TGTGCCAGCAGTTTGGTAGGGGCGACAGGGGTTGGTGAAAAACTGTTTTTT
.	TRBV6-5	.	TRBJ1-5	CASSFPVRSSQPQHF	TGTGCCAGCAGTTTCCCGGTTCGGTCGTCGCAGCCCCAGCATTTT
TRBD1	TRBV2	.	TRBJ2-5	CASSEGAWETQYF	TGTGCCAGCTCCGAGGGGGCATGGGAGACCCAGTACTTC
.	TRBV11-2	.	TRBJ1-6	CASSDDRRSYNSPLHF	TGTGCCAGCAGCGATGACAGGAGATCCTATAATTCACCCCTCCACTTT
.	TRBV19	.	TRBJ2-2	CASSIDPSTGELFF	TGTGCCAGTAGTATAGATCCCTCTACCGGGGAGCTGTTTTTT